Each of the 27 T cell receptor beta chains below was sequenced from the same sample in a study of shared clonotypes between healthy human individuals. The naive CD8 fraction comprised CD45RO-negative cells positively selected for CCR7 and excluded terminally differentiated effector memory CD45RA+ cells. The table came from immunoSEQ multiplex PCR; TCRdb's copy has only in-frame clones and leaves some out. This sample has 1.5 million to 2.5 million clones; approximately 94% occur once, and the top ten carry 1% to 1.5%. Sequenced sample: naive CD8+ T cells sorted from blood. The receptor source for this set is a young man in good health.

The chain uses TRBV7-2 and TRBJ1-6; D unclear. Germline values: CDR1 SGHTA, CDR2 FQGNSA. The CDR3 sequence is 14 residues long. Trimming took 3 bases from V and 9 from J, leaving 12 bases between them. CDR3 protein: CASSLPLMGSPLHF. The CDR3 nucleotides are TGTGCCAGCAGCTTGCCCCTAATGGGTTCACCCCTCCACTTT. Full variable domain (missing parts from reference TRBV7-2 and TRBJ1-6): GAGVSQSPSNKVTEKGKDVELRCDPISGHTALYWYRQSLGQGLEFLIYFQGNSAPDKSGLPSDRFSAERTGGSVSTLTIQRTQQEDSAVYLCASSLPLMGSPLHFGNGTRLTVT.

The V call is TRBV19, the J call TRBJ2-7; D ambiguous. This CDR3 spans 13 amino acids. Germline values: CDR1 LNHDA, CDR2 SQIVND (reference sequence). Trimming removed 3 bases at V and 6 bases at J, with 12 bases between. CDR3 amino acids: CASSITPQAEQYF. The CDR3 DNA sequence: TGTGCCAGTAGTATTACTCCACAAGCCGAGCAGTACTTC.

The chain links TRBV6-1 to TRBJ2-1; D might be TRBD2 (5 bases). Trimming cost V 4 bases and J 0 bases, with 13 bases left between them. The V gene's germline CDR1 is MNHNS and CDR2 SASEGT. The CDR3 consists of 16 residues. The CDR3 nucleotides are TGTGCCAGCAGTGCGGCTAGCTTATCCTCCTACAATGAGCAGTTCTTC. Its translation is CASSAASLSSYNEQFF.

The gene calls are TRBV18 and TRBJ2-5; 9 bases fit TRBD2. The CDR3 sequence is 15 residues long. J lost 5 bases, V lost 6 bases, and 10 bases had no gene match. In germline, CDR1 is KGHSH, CDR2 LQKENI. The CDR3 DNA reads as TGTGCCAGCTCCGCAAGGCGGGGGGGCCTGGAGACCCAGTACTTC. Its translation: CASSARRGGLETQYF. The complete variable domain, with remaining parts taken from reference TRBV18 and TRBJ2-5, reads NAGVMQNPRHLVRRRGQEARLRCSPMKGHSHVYWYRQLPEEGLKFMVYLQKENIIDESGMPKERFSAEFPKEGPSILRIQQVVRGDSAAYFCASSARRGGLETQYFGPGTRLLVL.

In regard to this clone: This specimen includes other DNA sequences encoding the same CDR3. The chain recombines TRBV4-1 with TRBJ2-7; D is unclear. CDR3 length: 13 residues. V was pared by 1 base and J by 3 bases, with 7 bases between. In germline, CDR1 is MGHRA, CDR2 YSYEKL. The CDR3 coding sequence is TGCGCCAGCAGCCAAGCCCCCAGCTACGAGCAGTACTTC. Protein product: CASSQAPSYEQYF.

The sample holds one count of this clone. The genes are TRBV7-2 and TRBJ1-6; D gene unclear. Deletions cut 5 bases from V and 6 bases from J, with 14 bases between. CDR1 is SGHTA, CDR2 FQGNSA, per germline. The CDR3 spans 15 residues. The CDR3 nucleotides read TGTGCCAGCAGCCCCAATGGCCAGTCTAATTCACCCCTCCACTTT. Translation gives CASSPNGQSNSPLHF.

This clone was recorded once. The gene calls are TRBV28 and TRBJ2-7, with 7 positions matching TRBD1. The germline CDR1 and CDR2 sequences are MDHEN and SYDVKM. The CDR3 is 14 amino acids. Germline trimming cut 7 bases from V and 3 bases from J; bases unmatched to any gene: 9. The CDR3 region has the DNA TGTGCCAGCATCCCCCGGGACAGTCTCTACGAGCAGTACTTC. This sequence encodes CASIPRDSLYEQYF.

With regard to this clone: Other DNA sequences in this sample translate to the same CDR3. The rearrangement uses TRBV7-9 and TRBJ1-1, with D uncertain. The CDR3 length is 11 residues. Trimming removed 3 bases from V and 5 bases from J, with 4 bases in between. From germline, CDR1 is SEHNR and CDR2 FQNEAQ (reference sequence). The CDR3 DNA follows: TGTGCCAGCAGCTTCGGTACTGAAGCTTTCTTT. Its protein is CASSFGTEAFF.

This rearrangement joins TRBV27 to TRBJ2-3; 7 bases match TRBD2. Germline CDR1 MNHEY, CDR2 SMNVEV (reference sequence). Germline trimming cut 2 bases from V and 3 bases from J; bases unmatched to any gene: 5. CDR3 size: 15 residues. Here the CDR3 reads CASSLLAVGTDTQYF. The DNA of the CDR3 is TGTGCCAGCAGTTTACTAGCGGTGGGGACAGATACGCAGTATTTT.

The rearrangement links TRBV18 to TRBJ2-7; D gene unclear. The CDR3 consists of 12 residues. Germline V gives CDR1 KGHSH, CDR2 LQKENI. V shed 1 base and J shed 6 bases, with 7 bases lying between them. The chain's CDR3 is CASSPLNGEQYF. The CDR3 DNA reads TGTGCCAGCTCACCACTCAATGGCGAGCAGTACTTC.

This chain connects TRBV19 to TRBJ2-7, with 8 bases that match TRBD1. The CDR3 covers 15 residues. V trimming: 4 bases; J trimming: 0 bases; junction bases outside the gene matches: 5. CDR1 and CDR2 (germline): LNHDA, SQIVND (reference sequence). The CDR3 nucleotides read TGTGCCAGTAGTACCGGACAGGGTAACTCCTACGAGCAGTACTTC. This encodes CASSTGQGNSYEQYF.

The chain recombines TRBV6-1 with TRBJ1-5; weak D call: TRBD1 (6 bases). Trimming cost V 0 bases and J 0 bases, with 18 bases left between them. The CDR3 sequence is 19 residues long. Germline-derived CDR1 and CDR2 are MNHNS and SASEGT. The CDR3: CASSEAAEGGLYSNQPQHF. The CDR3 DNA reads TGTGCCAGCAGTGAAGCGGCGGAGGGGGGGCTCTATAGCAATCAGCCCCAGCATTTT.

This sequence joins TRBV7-9 and TRBJ1-2; D gene unclear. Trimming removed 1 base at V and 4 bases at J, with 7 bases between. In germline, CDR1 is SEHNR, CDR2 FQNEAQ (reference sequence). The CDR3 has 13 amino acids. CDR3 bases: TGTGCCAGCAGCTTAGGACCTGCCTATGGCTACACCTTC. This sequence encodes CASSLGPAYGYTF.

The V call is TRBV4-1, the J call TRBJ2-7, with TRBD2 as a possible D gene (6 bases). Germline lookup yields CDR1 MGHRA and CDR2 YSYEKL. V lost 4 bases and J 2 bases, leaving 15 bases between the germline ends. This CDR3 contains 15 residues. The CDR3 loop is CASSPPGGIPYEQYF. CDR3 nucleotide sequence: TGCGCCAGCAGCCCCCCGGGCGGGATACCCTACGAGCAGTACTTC.

V and J are TRBV2 and TRBJ1-2; the D gene is possibly TRBD1 (5 bases). Germline V gives CDR1 SNHLY, CDR2 FYNNEI. This CDR3 has 12 amino acids. With 8 bases removed from V and 7 bases from J, the gap between germline ends came to 14 bases. The CDR3 is CASRSAGGGYTF. In nucleotides, the CDR3 is TGTGCCAGCCGTTCCGCGGGGGGTGGCTACACCTTC.

The rearrangement joins TRBV7-2 to TRBJ2-7; TRBD1 matches at 8 bases. The CDR3 totals 15 residues. Per the germline V gene, CDR1 is SGHTA and CDR2 is FQGNSA. J lost 2 bases, V lost 2 bases, and 5 bases had no gene match. The CDR3 DNA sequence: TGTGCCAGCAGCTTATCTCCGGGACAGGCCTACGAGCAGTACTTC. Translation: CASSLSPGQAYEQYF.

The gene calls are TRBV4-1 and TRBJ2-1, with 12 positions matching TRBD2. The trim removed 0 bases at V and 0 bases at J, leaving 6 bases unmatched. CDR1 and CDR2 (germline): MGHRA, YSYEKL. The CDR3 is 19 residues long. The CDR3 is CASSQDVVGLAGSYNEQFF. CDR3 nucleotides: TGCGCCAGCAGCCAAGATGTTGTGGGACTAGCGGGCTCCTACAATGAGCAGTTCTTC.

The chain combines TRBV14 with TRBJ2-7; D tentatively fits TRBD1 or TRBD2 (6 bases each). Germline CDR1 reads SGHDN; CDR2 reads FVKESK. The CDR3 sequence is 13 residues long. V was pared by 6 bases and J by 0 bases, with 9 bases between. CDR3 DNA: TGTGCCAGCAGGGAGGGGGTCTCCTACGAGCAGTACTTC. Amino acid sequence: CASREGVSYEQYF.

The chain uses TRBV6-1 and TRBJ2-3; D may be TRBD1 (8 bases). Deletions cut 4 bases from V and 9 bases from J, with 14 bases between. Germline V lookup: CDR1 MNHNS, CDR2 SASEGT. The CDR3 extends over 13 amino acids. The CDR3 region is CASSGSGTGTQYF. DNA for the CDR3: TGTGCCAGCAGTGGCAGCGGGACAGGCACGCAGTATTTT.

The rearrangement links TRBV13 to TRBJ2-1; D gene uncertain. The CDR3 sequence is 13 residues long. The ends were cut back, 5 bases at V and 4 bases at J, with 9 bases in the middle. Per the germline V gene, CDR1 is PRHDT and CDR2 is FYEKMQ (reference sequence). As DNA, the CDR3 is TGTGCCAGCAGCCTAGAGGATTACAATGAGCAGTTCTTC. This gives the protein CASSLEDYNEQFF.

This chain joins TRBV9 and TRBJ2-1; D remains ambiguous. CDR3 length: 12 amino acids. Trimming stripped 3 bases from V and 6 bases from J, with 7 bases between. The germline V gene has CDR1 SGDLS and CDR2 YYNGEE. This CDR3 reads CASSAPTNEQFF. CDR3 DNA: TGTGCCAGCAGCGCCCCGACCAATGAGCAGTTCTTC.

This chain links TRBV10-2 with TRBJ2-7; unclear D gene. V shed 3 bases and J shed 8 bases, with 5 bases lying between them. There are 10 residues in the CDR3. Germline V gives CDR1 WSHSY, CDR2 SAAADI. The CDR3 loop is CASSDGKQYF. CDR3 DNA: TGCGCCAGCAGTGATGGGAAGCAGTACTTC.

This clone was recorded only once. This could be a read error, since a much larger clone is one nucleotide away. Other DNA sequences of this sample code for an identical CDR3. The rearrangement joins TRBV9 to TRBJ2-2; D gene uncertain. Trimming took 4 bases from V and 3 from J, leaving 4 bases between them. The CDR3 loop spans 12 amino acids. The V gene's germline CDR1 is SGDLS and CDR2 YYNGEE. CDR3 region: CASSPDTGELFF. CDR3 DNA: TGTGCCAGCAGCCCGGACACCGGGGAGCTGTTTTTT.

V is TRBV19 and J is TRBJ2-1, with D hard to call. Trimming shortened V by 3 bases and J by 4 bases, and 13 bases separated the two germline ends. CDR1 is LNHDA, CDR2 SQIVND, per germline (reference sequence). This CDR3 comprises 15 residues. The CDR3 loop reads CASSIRASLYNEQFF. Written as DNA, the CDR3 is TGTGCCAGTAGTATTAGGGCCAGCTTGTACAATGAGCAGTTCTTC.

About this clone: Other DNA sequences within the sample encode an identical CDR3. The J gene is TRBJ2-7, the V gene TRBV2; D may be TRBD1 (5 bases). Between the trimmed V and J ends, which lost 8 bases and 1 base, there was a span of 9 bases. Germline V gene data show CDR1 as SNHLY and CDR2 as FYNNEI. The CDR3 extends over 12 amino acids. Here the CDR3 reads CASSTDSYEQYF. CDR3 sequence (DNA): TGTGCCAGCTCGACAGATTCCTACGAGCAGTACTTC.

The J gene is TRBJ2-7, the V gene TRBV5-6; TRBD1 aligns across 7 bases. Germline V lookup: CDR1 SGHDT, CDR2 YYEEEE. This CDR3 comprises 18 residues. The V gene end was trimmed by 4 bases and the J gene end by 3 bases; junction bases not matched to a gene: 19. The CDR3 spells CASSPSAETGTDFYEQYF. CDR3 nucleotides: TGTGCCAGCAGCCCTTCCGCAGAGACCGGGACAGATTTCTACGAGCAGTACTTC.

The genes are TRBV6-1 and TRBJ1-6; D may be TRBD1 (6 bases). Germline loops: CDR1 MNHNS, CDR2 SASEGT. V lost 5 bases, J lost 4 bases, and 12 bases lay in between. The CDR3 runs to 15 residues. CDR3 amino acids: CASSSDRHYNSPLHF. CDR3 sequence (DNA): TGTGCCAGCAGTAGCGACAGGCATTATAATTCACCCCTCCACTTT.